The entry that follows covers one T cell receptor beta chain sequence. These data originate in a study of a mutant IDH1 vaccine in newly diagnosed glioma. This sample's time point: baseline, week 1 (first vaccination visit). The treatment is: pre-vaccination baseline after standard-of-care therapy. CDR3 size: 14 residues. CDR1 is MNHEY, CDR2 SVGAGI, per germline. The junction had 3 bases not matched to a gene; V was cut back by 2 bases and J by 2 bases. Profiling relied on immunoSEQ multiplex PCR, and the TCRdb table lists in-frame clones only, not all of them. Counted here are about 38,000 clones, around 90% occurring once; the ten biggest clones make up over 15%.

The TCR sequence derives from a man between 18 and 29 years old with glioma. The specimen comprised PBMCs, sampled from a glioma patient treated with radiotherapy, temozolomide or both. V usage is TRBV6-5 and J usage is TRBJ2-7; TRBD1 matches 7 bases. CDR3 bases: TGTGCCAGCAGTTACACAGGGGAAGCCTACGAGCAGTACTTC. As protein: CASSYTGEAYEQYF.